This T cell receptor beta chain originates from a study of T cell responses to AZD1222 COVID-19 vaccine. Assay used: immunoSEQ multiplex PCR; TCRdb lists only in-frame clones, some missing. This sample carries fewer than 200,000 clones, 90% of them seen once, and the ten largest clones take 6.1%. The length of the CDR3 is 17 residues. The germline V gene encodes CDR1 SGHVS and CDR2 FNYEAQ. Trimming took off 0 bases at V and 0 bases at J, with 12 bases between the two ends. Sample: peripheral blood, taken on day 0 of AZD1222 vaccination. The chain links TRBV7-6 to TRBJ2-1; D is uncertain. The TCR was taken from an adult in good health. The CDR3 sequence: CASSLAVGSGSYNEQFF. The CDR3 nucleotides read TGTGCCAGCAGCTTAGCCGTTGGGTCAGGCTCCTACAATGAGCAGTTCTTC.